A selection of T cell receptor beta chains follows, all from one sample in a study of T cell changes during pregnancy in multiple sclerosis. The data were produced by immunoSEQ multiplex PCR, yet TCRdb's version contains in-frame clones alone and is incomplete. This table has more than 30,000 clones, approximately 92% appearing once. Material for sequencing was PBMCs (not recorded whether the cells were cultured). The receptors derive from a female donor with multiple sclerosis, enrolled in a pregnancy study. CDR3s include the opening cysteine and the closing phenylalanine or tryptophan. D genes are given only for firm matches. Expanded clones get a size class; other rows say once, few or many, or leave the size out.

V gene: TRBV6-6
D gene: TRBD2
J gene: TRBJ2-7
clone size: NA
CDR3 DNA: TGTGCCAGCACGAAGACTAGCGGAATCTACGAGCAGTACTTC
CDR3 protein: CASTKTSGIYEQYF

V gene: TRBV10-3
D gene: NA
J gene: TRBJ1-2
clone size: NA
CDR3 DNA: TGTGCCATCAGTCGGGAGCAATATGGCTACACCTTC
CDR3 protein: CAISREQYGYTF

V gene: TRBV11-3
D gene: NA
J gene: TRBJ2-1
clone size: NA
CDR3 DNA: TGTGCCAGCAGCTTAACCGGGACCAATTACAATGAGCAGTTCTTC
CDR3 protein: CASSLTGTNYNEQFF

V gene: TRBV18
D gene: NA
J gene: TRBJ2-5
clone size: NA
CDR3 DNA: TGTGCCAGCTCACAGCAGAAAGAGACCCAGTACTTC
CDR3 protein: CASSQQKETQYF

V gene: TRBV6-5
D gene: NA
J gene: TRBJ2-1
clone size: NA
CDR3 DNA: TGTGCCAGCACCCCGGGTGACGGCTACAATGAGCAGTTCTTC
CDR3 protein: CASTPGDGYNEQFF

V gene: TRBV4-1
D gene: NA
J gene: TRBJ1-3
clone size: NA
CDR3 DNA: TGCGCCAGCAGCCAACTAACTCCGGGGGCTGGAAACACCATATATTTT
CDR3 protein: CASSQLTPGAGNTIYF

V gene: TRBV7-2
D gene: NA
J gene: TRBJ2-1
clone size: NA
CDR3 DNA: TGTGCCAGCAGCTTAAGCAGAGGGGATGAGCAGTTCTTC
CDR3 protein: CASSLSRGDEQFF

V gene: TRBV30
D gene: NA
J gene: TRBJ2-2
clone size: NA
CDR3 DNA: TGTGCCTGGAAAGTAGCGGAAGCAGACACCGGGGAGCTGTTTTTT
CDR3 protein: CAWKVAEADTGELFF

V gene: TRBV28
D gene: TRBD2
J gene: TRBJ2-1
clone size: NA
CDR3 DNA: TGTGCCAGCAGCTCCGGGCTTGCGGGAGGGCGAGGTGAGCAGTTCTTC
CDR3 protein: CASSSGLAGGRGEQFF

V gene: TRBV28
D gene: TRBD1
J gene: TRBJ2-7
clone size: once
CDR3 DNA: TGTGCCAGCAGTTTCGGGACAGGGTCCTACGAGCAGTACTTC
CDR3 protein: CASSFGTGSYEQYF

V gene: TRBV9
D gene: NA
J gene: TRBJ2-7
clone size: NA
CDR3 DNA: TGTGCCAGCAGCGTAGCTTCGGGGTATAAGAGCGAGCAGTACTTC
CDR3 protein: CASSVASGYKSEQYF

V gene: TRBV7-2
D gene: TRBD1
J gene: TRBJ1-1
clone size: NA
CDR3 DNA: TGTGCCAGCAGCTTACCGAAGGACAGGCTGAACACTGAAGCTTTCTTT
CDR3 protein: CASSLPKDRLNTEAFF

V gene: TRBV5-1
D gene: NA
J gene: TRBJ1-1
clone size: NA
CDR3 DNA: TGCGCCAGCAGCTGGGGGAACACTGAAGCTTTCTTT
CDR3 protein: CASSWGNTEAFF

V gene: TRBV4-2
D gene: NA
J gene: TRBJ1-2
clone size: NA
CDR3 DNA: TGTGCCAGCAGCCTCCAAGGGCCCGATGGCTACACCTTC
CDR3 protein: CASSLQGPDGYTF

V gene: TRBV11-3
D gene: NA
J gene: TRBJ2-3
clone size: NA
CDR3 DNA: TGTGCCAGCAGCTACGGGGGTAGCACAGATACGCAGTATTTT
CDR3 protein: CASSYGGSTDTQYF

V gene: TRBV4-3
D gene: NA
J gene: TRBJ2-1
clone size: NA
CDR3 DNA: TGCGCCAGCAGCCAATCAGAAGTTGGGCTAAACAATGAGCAGTTCTTC
CDR3 protein: CASSQSEVGLNNEQFF

V gene: TRBV2
D gene: TRBD1
J gene: TRBJ1-1
clone size: NA
CDR3 DNA: TGTGCCAGCAGTCTTAGACAGGGTAGTGCCCCCACTGAAGCTTTCTTT
CDR3 protein: CASSLRQGSAPTEAFF

V gene: TRBV10-3
D gene: NA
J gene: TRBJ2-5
clone size: NA
CDR3 DNA: TGTGCCATCAGTGGCCGGGACACCATACAAGAGACCCAGTACTTC
CDR3 protein: CAISGRDTIQETQYF